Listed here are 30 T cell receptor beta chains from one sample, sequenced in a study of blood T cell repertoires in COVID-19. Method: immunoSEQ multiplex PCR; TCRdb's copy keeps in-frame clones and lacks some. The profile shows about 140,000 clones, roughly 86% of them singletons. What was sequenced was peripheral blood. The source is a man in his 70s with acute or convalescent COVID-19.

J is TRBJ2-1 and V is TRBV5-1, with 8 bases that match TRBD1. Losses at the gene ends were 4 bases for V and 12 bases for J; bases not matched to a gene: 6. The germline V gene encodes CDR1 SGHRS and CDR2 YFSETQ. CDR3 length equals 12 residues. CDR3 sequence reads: CASSLTGTGQFF. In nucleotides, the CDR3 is TGCGCCAGCAGCCTCACCGGGACAGGGCAGTTCTTC.

The CDR3 reads CSAGVTNEQFF. CDR3 in DNA: TGCAGTGCAGGGGTGACCAATGAGCAGTTCTTC. The V and J genes are TRBV20-1 and TRBJ2-1; possible D gene TRBD1, 5 bases. The CDR3 contains 11 residues. Trimming took 6 bases from V and 6 from J, leaving 9 bases between them. Germline CDR1 reads DFQATT; CDR2 reads SNEGSKA (reference sequence).

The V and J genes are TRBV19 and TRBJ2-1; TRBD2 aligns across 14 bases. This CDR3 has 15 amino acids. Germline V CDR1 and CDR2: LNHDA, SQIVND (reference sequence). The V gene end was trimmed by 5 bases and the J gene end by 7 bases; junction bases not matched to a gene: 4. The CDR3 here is CASSVWTSGGNEQFF. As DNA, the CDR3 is TGTGCCAGTAGTGTTTGGACTAGCGGGGGGAATGAGCAGTTCTTC.

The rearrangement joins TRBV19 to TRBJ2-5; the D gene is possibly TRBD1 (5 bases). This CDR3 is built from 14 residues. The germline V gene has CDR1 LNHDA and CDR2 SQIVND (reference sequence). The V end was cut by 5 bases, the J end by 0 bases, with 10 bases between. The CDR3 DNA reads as TGTGCCAGTAGTGGAACAGGTTACCAAGAGACCCAGTACTTC. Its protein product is CASSGTGYQETQYF.

CDR3 DNA: TGTGCCAGCCGCAGGCCAGCGGAACACAATGAGCAGTTCTTC. It encodes CASRRPAEHNEQFF. The genes are TRBV28 and TRBJ2-1; possibly TRBD2 for D (5 bases). The V gene lost 8 bases and the J gene lost 5 bases, with 16 bases spanning the gap. The CDR3 runs 14 residues. CDR1 and CDR2 from the germline V gene are MDHEN and SYDVKM.

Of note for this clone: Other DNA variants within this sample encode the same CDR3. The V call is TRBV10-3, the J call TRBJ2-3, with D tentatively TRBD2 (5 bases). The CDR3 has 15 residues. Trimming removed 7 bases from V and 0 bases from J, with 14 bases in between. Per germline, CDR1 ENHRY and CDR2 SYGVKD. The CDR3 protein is CAITPGVTSTDTQYF. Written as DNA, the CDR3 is TGTGCCATCACACCCGGGGTTACTAGCACAGATACGCAGTATTTT.

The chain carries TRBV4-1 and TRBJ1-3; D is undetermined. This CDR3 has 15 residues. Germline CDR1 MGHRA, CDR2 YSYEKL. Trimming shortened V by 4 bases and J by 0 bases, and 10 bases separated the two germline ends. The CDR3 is CASSLVGDSGNTIYF. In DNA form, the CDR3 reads TGCGCCAGCAGCCTGGTCGGGGACTCTGGAAACACCATATATTTT.

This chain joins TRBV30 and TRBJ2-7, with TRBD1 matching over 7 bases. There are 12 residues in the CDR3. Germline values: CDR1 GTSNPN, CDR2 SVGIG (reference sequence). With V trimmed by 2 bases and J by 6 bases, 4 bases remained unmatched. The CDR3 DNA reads TGTGCCTGGAGTCTACAGGGGCTCGAGCAGTACTTC. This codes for CAWSLQGLEQYF.

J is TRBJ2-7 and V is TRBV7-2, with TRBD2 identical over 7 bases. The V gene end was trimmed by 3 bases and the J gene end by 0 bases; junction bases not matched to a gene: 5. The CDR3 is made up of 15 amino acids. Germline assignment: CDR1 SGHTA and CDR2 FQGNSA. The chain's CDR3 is CASSFAGGGSYEQYF. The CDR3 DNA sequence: TGTGCCAGCAGCTTCGCTGGGGGGGGCTCCTACGAGCAGTACTTC.

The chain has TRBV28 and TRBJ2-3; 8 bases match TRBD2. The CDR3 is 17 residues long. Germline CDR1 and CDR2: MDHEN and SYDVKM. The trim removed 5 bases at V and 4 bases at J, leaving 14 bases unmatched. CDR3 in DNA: TGTGCCAGCAGTCGGATTTGGCGGGAGGATGCAGCAGATACGCAGTATTTT. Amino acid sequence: CASSRIWREDAADTQYF.

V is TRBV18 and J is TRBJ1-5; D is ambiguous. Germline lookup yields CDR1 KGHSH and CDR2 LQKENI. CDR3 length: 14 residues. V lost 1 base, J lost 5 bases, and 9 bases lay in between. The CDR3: CASSPRTGDQPQHF. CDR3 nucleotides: TGTGCCAGCTCACCACGGACGGGAGATCAGCCCCAGCATTTT.

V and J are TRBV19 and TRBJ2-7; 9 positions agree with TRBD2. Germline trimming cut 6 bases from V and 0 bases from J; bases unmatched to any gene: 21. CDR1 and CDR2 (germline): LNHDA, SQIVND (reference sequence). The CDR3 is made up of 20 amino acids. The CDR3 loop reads CASSRGQSGTSSKSSYEQYF. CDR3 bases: TGTGCCAGTAGCCGAGGACAGTCCGGGACTAGCTCCAAGAGCTCCTACGAGCAGTACTTC.

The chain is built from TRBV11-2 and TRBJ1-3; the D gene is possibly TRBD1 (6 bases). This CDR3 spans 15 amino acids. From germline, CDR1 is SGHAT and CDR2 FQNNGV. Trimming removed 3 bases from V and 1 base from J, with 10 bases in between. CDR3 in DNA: TGTGCCAGCAGCTTCAGCAGGGGTTCTGGAAACACCATATATTTT. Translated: CASSFSRGSGNTIYF.

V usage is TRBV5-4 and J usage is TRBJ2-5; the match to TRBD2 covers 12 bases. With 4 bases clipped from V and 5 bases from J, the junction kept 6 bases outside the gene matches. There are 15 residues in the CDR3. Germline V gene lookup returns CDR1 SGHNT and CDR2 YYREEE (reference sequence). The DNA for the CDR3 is TGTGCCAGCAGCCTGACTAGCGGGAGCCACGAGACCCAGTACTTC. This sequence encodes CASSLTSGSHETQYF.

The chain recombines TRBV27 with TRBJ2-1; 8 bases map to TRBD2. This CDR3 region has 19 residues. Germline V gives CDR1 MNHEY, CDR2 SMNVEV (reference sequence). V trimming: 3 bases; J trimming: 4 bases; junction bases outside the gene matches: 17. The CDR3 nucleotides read TGTGCCAGCAGTTTTTTGGTCGTTGCGGGGGGCCCCGGATACAATGAGCAGTTCTTC. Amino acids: CASSFLVVAGGPGYNEQFF.

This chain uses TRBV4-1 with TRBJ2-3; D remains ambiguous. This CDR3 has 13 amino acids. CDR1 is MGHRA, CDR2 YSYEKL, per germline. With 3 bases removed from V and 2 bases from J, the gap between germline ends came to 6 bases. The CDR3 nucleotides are TGCGCCAGCAGCCAGCCTATCACAGATACGCAGTATTTT. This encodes CASSQPITDTQYF.

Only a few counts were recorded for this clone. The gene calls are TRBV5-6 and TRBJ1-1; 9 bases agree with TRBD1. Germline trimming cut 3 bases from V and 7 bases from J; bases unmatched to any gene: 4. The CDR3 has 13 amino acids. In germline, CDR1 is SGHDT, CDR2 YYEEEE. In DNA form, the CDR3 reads TGTGCCAGCAGCTCCACAGGGGGCGGTGAAGCTTTCTTT. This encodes CASSSTGGGEAFF.

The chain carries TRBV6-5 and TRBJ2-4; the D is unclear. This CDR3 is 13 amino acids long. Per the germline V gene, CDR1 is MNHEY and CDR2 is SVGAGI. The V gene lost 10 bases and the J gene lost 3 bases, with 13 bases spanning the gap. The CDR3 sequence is CATDDSGKNIQYF. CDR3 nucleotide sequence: TGTGCCACCGACGACTCTGGCAAAAACATTCAGTACTTC.

The CDR3 region is CASSSPQYNSPLHF. CDR3 DNA sequence: TGTGCCAGCAGCTCCCCACAGTATAATTCACCCCTCCACTTT. The rearrangement uses TRBV5-4 and TRBJ1-6; D unclear. The CDR3 length is 14 residues. Germline CDR1 and CDR2: SGHNT and YYREEE (reference sequence). Trimming left V 3 bases short and J 4 bases short, with 8 bases between.

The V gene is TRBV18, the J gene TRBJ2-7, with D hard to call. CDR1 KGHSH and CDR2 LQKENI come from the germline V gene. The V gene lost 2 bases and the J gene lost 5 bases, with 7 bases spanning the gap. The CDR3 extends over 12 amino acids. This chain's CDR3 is CASSPGLNEQYF. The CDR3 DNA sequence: TGTGCCAGCTCACCAGGTCTAAACGAGCAGTACTTC.

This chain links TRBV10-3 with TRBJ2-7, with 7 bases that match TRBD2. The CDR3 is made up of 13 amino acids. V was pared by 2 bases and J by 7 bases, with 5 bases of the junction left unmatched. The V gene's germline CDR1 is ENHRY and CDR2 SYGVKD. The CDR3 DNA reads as TGTGCCATCAGTGAGGGGGAGGGTAGGGAGCAGTACTTC. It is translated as CAISEGEGREQYF.

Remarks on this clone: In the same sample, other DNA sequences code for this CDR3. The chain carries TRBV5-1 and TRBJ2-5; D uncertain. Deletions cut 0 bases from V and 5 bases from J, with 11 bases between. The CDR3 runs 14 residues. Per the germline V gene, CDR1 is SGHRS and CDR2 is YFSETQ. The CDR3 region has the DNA TGCGCCAGCAGCTTGGCACCCGGTGAGGAGACCCAGTACTTC. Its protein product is CASSLAPGEETQYF.

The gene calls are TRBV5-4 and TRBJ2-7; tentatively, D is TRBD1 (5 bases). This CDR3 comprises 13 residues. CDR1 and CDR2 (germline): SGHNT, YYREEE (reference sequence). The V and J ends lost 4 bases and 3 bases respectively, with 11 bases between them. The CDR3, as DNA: TGTGCCAGCAGCCTCCAGACAGTCTACGAGCAGTACTTC. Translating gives CASSLQTVYEQYF.

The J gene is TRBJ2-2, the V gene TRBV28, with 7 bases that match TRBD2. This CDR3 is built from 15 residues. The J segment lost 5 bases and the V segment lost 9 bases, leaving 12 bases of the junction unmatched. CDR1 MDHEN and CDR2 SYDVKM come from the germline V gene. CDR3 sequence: CASGRGGRRTGELFF. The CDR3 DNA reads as TGTGCCAGTGGACGGGGAGGGCGCAGAACCGGGGAGCTGTTTTTT.

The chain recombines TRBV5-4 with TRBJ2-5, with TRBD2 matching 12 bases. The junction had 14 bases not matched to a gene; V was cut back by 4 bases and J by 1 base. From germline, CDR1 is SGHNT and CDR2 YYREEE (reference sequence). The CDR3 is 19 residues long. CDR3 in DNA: TGTGCCAGCAGCCTTCGACGCCTAGCGGGAGGGGGGGGCCAAGAGACCCAGTACTTC. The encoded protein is CASSLRRLAGGGGQETQYF.

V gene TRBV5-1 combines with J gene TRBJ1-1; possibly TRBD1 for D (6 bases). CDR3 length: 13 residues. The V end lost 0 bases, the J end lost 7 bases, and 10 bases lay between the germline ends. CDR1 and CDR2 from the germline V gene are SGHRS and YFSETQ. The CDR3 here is CASSLDGQIEAFF. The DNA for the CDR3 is TGCGCCAGCAGCTTGGATGGACAGATTGAAGCTTTCTTT.

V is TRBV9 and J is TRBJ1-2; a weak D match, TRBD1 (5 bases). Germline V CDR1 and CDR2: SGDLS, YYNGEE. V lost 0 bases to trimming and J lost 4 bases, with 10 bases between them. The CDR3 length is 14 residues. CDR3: CASSVDRSSYGYTF. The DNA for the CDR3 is TGTGCCAGCAGCGTAGACAGGAGTAGCTATGGCTACACCTTC.

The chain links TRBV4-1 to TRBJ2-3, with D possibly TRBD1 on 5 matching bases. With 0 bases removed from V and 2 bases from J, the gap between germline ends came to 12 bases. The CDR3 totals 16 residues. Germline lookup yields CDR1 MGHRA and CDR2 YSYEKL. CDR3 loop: CASSQDHDSYTDTQYF. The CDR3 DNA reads TGCGCCAGCAGCCAAGATCATGACAGTTACACAGATACGCAGTATTTT.

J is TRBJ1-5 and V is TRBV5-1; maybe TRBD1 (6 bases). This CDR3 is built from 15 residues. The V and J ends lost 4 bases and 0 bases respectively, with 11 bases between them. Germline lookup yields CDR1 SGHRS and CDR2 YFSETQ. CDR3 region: CASSPTGNSNQPQHF. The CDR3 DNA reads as TGCGCCAGCAGCCCCACAGGGAATAGCAATCAGCCCCAGCATTTT.

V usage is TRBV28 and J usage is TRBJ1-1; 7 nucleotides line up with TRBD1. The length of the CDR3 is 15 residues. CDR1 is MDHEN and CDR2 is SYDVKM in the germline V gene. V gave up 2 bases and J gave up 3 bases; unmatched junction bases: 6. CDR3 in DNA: TGTGCCAGCAGTTTAATCGGCAGGGGGGACACTGAAGCTTTCTTT. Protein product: CASSLIGRGDTEAFF.